This T cell receptor (beta chain) was identified in a study of CD8 T cells in Susac syndrome. This clonotype has just one count. The RNA input was about 0.5 to 1 ug, and it was reverse transcribed with random hexamers. TCRdb processed the immunoSEQ multiplex PCR reads anew with MiXCR; each CDR3 protein has one entry. The sample yields some 200,000 distinct CDR3 sequences, less than 95% seen once. V lost 3 bases and J lost 3, with 11 bases in between. The CDR3 runs 15 residues. The germline V gene has CDR1 SEHNR and CDR2 FQNEAQ (reference sequence). This chain joins TRBV7-9 and TRBJ2-2; D possibly corresponds to TRBD2 (6 bases). Sequencing was done on a sample of CD4+ T cells from PBMCs. This receptor was identified in a human donor in good health. CDR3 amino acids: CASSFSGDYTGELFF. The DNA for the CDR3 is TGTGCCAGCAGCTTTTCGGGGGACTACACCGGGGAGCTGTTTTTT. The variable domain in full, completed from reference TRBV7-9 and TRBJ2-2, reads DTGVSQNPRHKITKRGQNVTFRCDPISEHNRLYWYRQTLGQGPEFLTYFQNEAQLEKSRLLSDRFSAERPKGSFSTLEIQRTEQGDSAMYLCASSFSGDYTGELFFGEGSRLTVL.